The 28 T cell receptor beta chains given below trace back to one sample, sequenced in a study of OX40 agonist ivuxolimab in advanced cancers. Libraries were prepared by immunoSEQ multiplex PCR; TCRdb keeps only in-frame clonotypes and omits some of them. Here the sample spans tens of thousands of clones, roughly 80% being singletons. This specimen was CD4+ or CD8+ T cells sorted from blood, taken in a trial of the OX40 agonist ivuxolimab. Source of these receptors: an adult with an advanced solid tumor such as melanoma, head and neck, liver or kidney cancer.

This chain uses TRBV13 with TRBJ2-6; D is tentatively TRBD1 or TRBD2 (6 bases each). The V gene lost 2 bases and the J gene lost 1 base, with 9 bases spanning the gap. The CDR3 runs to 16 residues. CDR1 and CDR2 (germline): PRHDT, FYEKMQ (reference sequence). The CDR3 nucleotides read TGTGCCAGCAGCTTAAGGGGGGAGTCTGGGGCCAACGTCCTGACTTTC. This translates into CASSLRGESGANVLTF. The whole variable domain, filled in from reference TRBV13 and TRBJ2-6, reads AAGVIQSPRHLIKEKRETATLKCYPIPRHDTVYWYQQGPGQDPQFLISFYEKMQSDKGSIPDRFSAQQFSDYHSELNMSSLELGDSALYFCASSLRGESGANVLTFGAGSRLTVL.

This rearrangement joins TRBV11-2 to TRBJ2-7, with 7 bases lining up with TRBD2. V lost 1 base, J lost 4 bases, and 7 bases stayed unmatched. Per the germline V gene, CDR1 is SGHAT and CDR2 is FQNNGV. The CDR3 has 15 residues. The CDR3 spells CASSLGRLADYEQYF. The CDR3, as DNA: TGTGCCAGCAGCTTAGGCCGCCTAGCGGATTACGAGCAGTACTTC.

The CDR3: CASSEKPGQTTSGNTIYF. The CDR3 DNA reads as TGTGCCAGCAGTGAAAAACCGGGACAGACTACCTCTGGAAACACCATATATTTT. V and J are TRBV6-1 and TRBJ1-3; 7 nucleotides line up with TRBD1. The CDR3 is 18 residues long. Germline CDR1 MNHNS, CDR2 SASEGT. The ends lost 2 bases at V and 0 bases at J; junction bases unmatched: 10.

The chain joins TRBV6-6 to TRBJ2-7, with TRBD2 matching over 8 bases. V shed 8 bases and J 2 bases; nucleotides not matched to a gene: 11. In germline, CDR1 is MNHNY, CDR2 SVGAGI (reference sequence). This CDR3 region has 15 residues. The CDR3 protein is CASLPVARGAYEQYF. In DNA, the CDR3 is TGTGCCAGCCTGCCCGTCGCGCGGGGGGCCTACGAGCAGTACTTC.

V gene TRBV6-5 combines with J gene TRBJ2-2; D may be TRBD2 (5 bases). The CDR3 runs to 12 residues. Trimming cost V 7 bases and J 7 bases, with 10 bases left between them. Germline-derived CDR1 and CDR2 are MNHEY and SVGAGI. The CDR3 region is CASTNGGGELFF. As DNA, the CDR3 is TGTGCCAGCACTAACGGAGGCGGGGAGCTGTTTTTT.

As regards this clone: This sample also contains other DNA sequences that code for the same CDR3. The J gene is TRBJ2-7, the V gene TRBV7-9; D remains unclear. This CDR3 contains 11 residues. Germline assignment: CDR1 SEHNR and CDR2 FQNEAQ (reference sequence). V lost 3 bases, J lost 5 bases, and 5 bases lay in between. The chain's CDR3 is CASSFQNEQYF. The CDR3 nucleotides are TGTGCCAGCAGCTTCCAAAACGAGCAGTACTTC. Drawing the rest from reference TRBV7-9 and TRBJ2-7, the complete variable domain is DTGVSQNPRHKITKRGQNVTFRCDPISEHNRLYWYRQTLGQGPEFLTYFQNEAQLEKSRLLSDRFSAERPKGSFSTLEIQRTEQGDSAMYLCASSFQNEQYFGPGTRLTVT.

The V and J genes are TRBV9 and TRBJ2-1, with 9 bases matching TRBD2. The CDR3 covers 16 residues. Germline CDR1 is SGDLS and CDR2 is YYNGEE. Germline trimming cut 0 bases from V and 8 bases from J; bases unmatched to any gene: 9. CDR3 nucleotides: TGTGCCAGCAGCGTAGGCGGTAGCGGGAGTATAGATGAGCAGTTCTTC. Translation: CASSVGGSGSIDEQFF.

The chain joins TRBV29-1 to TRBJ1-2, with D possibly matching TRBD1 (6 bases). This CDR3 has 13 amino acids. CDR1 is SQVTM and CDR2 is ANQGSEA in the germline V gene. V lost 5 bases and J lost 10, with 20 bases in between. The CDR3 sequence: CSVRWGQGENYTF. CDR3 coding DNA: TGCAGCGTTCGATGGGGACAAGGCGAAAACTACACCTTC.

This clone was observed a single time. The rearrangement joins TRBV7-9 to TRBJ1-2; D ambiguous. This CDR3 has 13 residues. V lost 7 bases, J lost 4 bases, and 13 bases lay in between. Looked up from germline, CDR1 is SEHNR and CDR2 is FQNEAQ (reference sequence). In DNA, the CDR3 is TGTGCCAGCACCCTGGAGGGTTTCTATGGCTACACCTTC. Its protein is CASTLEGFYGYTF. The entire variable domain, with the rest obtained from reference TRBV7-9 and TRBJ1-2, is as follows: DTGVSQNPRHKITKRGQNVTFRCDPISEHNRLYWYRQTLGQGPEFLTYFQNEAQLEKSRLLSDRFSAERPKGSFSTLEIQRTEQGDSAMYLCASTLEGFYGYTFGSGTRLTVV.

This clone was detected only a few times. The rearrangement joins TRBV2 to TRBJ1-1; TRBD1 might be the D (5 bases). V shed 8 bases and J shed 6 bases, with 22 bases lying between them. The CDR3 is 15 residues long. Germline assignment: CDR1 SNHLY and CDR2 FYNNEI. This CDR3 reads CASQERGKLKAEAFF. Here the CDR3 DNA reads TGTGCCAGCCAGGAAAGGGGAAAATTGAAGGCTGAAGCTTTCTTT.

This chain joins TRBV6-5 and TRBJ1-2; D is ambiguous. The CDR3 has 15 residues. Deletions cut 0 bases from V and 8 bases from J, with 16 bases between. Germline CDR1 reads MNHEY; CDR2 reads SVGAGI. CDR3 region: CASSYSIEGAGGYTF. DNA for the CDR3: TGTGCCAGCAGTTACTCGATTGAGGGCGCTGGGGGCTACACCTTC.

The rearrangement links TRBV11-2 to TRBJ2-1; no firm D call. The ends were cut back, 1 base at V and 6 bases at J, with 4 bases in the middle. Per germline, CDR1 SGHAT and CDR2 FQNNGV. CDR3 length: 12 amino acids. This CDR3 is CASSLGVNEQFF. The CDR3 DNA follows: TGTGCCAGCAGCTTAGGAGTCAATGAGCAGTTCTTC. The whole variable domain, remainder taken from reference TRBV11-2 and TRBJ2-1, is EAGVAQSPRYKIIEKRQSVAFWCNPISGHATLYWYQQILGQGPKLLIQFQNNGVVDDSQLPKDRFSAERLKGVDSTLKIQPAKLEDSAVYLCASSLGVNEQFFGPGTRLTVL.

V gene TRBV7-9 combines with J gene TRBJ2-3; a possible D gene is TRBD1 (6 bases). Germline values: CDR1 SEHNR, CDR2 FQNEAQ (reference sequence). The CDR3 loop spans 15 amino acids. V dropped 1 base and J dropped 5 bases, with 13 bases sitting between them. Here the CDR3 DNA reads TGTGCCAGCAGCTTAGGGCTTAGGACAGAAGATACGCAGTATTTT. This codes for CASSLGLRTEDTQYF. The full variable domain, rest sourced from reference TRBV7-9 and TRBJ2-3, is DTGVSQNPRHKITKRGQNVTFRCDPISEHNRLYWYRQTLGQGPEFLTYFQNEAQLEKSRLLSDRFSAERPKGSFSTLEIQRTEQGDSAMYLCASSLGLRTEDTQYFGPGTRLTVL.

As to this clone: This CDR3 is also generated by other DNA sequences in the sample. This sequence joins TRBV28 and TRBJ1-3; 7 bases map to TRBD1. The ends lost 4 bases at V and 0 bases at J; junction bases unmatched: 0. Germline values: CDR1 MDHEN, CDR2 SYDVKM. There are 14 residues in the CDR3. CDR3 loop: CASSSGGSGNTIYF. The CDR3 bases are TGTGCCAGCAGTTCAGGGGGCTCTGGAAACACCATATATTTT.

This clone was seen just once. The CDR3 loop is CASGRDGVYQETQYF. CDR3 nucleotide sequence: TGCGCCAGCGGGAGAGACGGGGTGTACCAAGAGACCCAGTACTTC. The chain is built from TRBV5-1 and TRBJ2-5, with D perhaps matching TRBD2 (5 bases). Looked up from germline, CDR1 is SGHRS and CDR2 is YFSETQ. The CDR3 runs 15 residues. Trimming cost V 7 bases and J 0 bases, with 16 bases left between them.

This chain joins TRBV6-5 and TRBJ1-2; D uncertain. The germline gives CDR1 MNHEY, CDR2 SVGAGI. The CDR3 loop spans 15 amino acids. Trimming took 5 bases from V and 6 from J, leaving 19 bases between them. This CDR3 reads CASSNAYSRRDGYTF. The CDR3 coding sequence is TGTGCCAGCAGTAACGCATATTCAAGGAGGGATGGCTACACCTTC.

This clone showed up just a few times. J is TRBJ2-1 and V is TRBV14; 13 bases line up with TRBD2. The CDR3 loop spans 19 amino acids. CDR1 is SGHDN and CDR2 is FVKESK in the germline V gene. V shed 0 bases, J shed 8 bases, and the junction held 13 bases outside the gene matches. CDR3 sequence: CASSQEEVRLAGGLDEQFF. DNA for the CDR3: TGTGCCAGCAGCCAAGAAGAGGTGAGACTAGCGGGAGGTTTGGATGAGCAGTTCTTC.

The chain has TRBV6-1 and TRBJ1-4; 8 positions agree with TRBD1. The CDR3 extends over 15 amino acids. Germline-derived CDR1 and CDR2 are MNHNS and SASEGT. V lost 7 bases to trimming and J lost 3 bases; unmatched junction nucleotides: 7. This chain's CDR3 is CASMSGQGANEKLFF. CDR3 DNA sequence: TGTGCCAGCATGAGTGGACAGGGAGCTAATGAAAAACTGTTTTTT.

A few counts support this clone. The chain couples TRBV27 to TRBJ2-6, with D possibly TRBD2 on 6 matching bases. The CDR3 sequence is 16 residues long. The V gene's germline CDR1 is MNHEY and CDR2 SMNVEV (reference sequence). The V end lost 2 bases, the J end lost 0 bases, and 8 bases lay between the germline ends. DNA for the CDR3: TGTGCCAGCAGTTTACTGGGGGGCTCTGGGGCCAACGTCCTGACTTTC. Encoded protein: CASSLLGGSGANVLTF.

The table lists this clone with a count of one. The CDR3 region has the DNA TGTGCCAGCAGTCTCGACGGATGGGGACAGGGGGTCGGAACCGGGGAGCTGTTTTTT. Its translation is CASSLDGWGQGVGTGELFF. The chain employs TRBV27 and TRBJ2-2; 11 bases line up with TRBD1. The CDR3 consists of 19 residues. Germline CDR1 reads MNHEY; CDR2 reads SMNVEV (reference sequence). V lost 5 bases, J lost 5 bases, and 16 bases stayed unmatched.

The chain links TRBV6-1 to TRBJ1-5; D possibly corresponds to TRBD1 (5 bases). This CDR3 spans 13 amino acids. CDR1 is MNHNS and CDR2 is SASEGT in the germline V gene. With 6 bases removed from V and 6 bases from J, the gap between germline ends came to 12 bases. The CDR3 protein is CASSRDLGQPQHF. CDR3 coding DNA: TGTGCCAGCAGCAGGGATTTGGGTCAGCCCCAGCATTTT.

CDR3 bases: TGCGCCAGCAGCCAAGACAGCCTAGGAATCCAGCCCCAGCATTTT. Amino acids: CASSQDSLGIQPQHF. The V and J genes are TRBV4-3 and TRBJ1-5; D is unresolved. V was shortened by 0 bases and J by 7 bases, with 13 bases between the two germline ends. This CDR3 contains 15 residues. From germline, CDR1 is LGHNA and CDR2 YSLEER.

CDR3 DNA sequence: TGTGCCAGCAGCCCCACAGGGGCTGAAGCTTTCTTT. Translation gives CASSPTGAEAFF. The V call is TRBV11-2, the J call TRBJ1-1, with TRBD1 matching over 7 bases. Germline V gene data show CDR1 as SGHAT and CDR2 as FQNNGV. The CDR3 has 12 residues. The trim removed 5 bases at V and 6 bases at J, leaving 3 bases unmatched.

DNA for the CDR3: TGTGCCAGCAGTCGACAGGGGTACACTGAAGCTTTCTTT. Its translation: CASSRQGYTEAFF. The chain carries TRBV6-6 and TRBJ1-1; the match to TRBD1 covers 8 bases. The junction had 2 bases not matched to a gene; V was cut back by 5 bases and J by 3 bases. The CDR3 loop spans 13 amino acids. In germline, CDR1 is MNHNY, CDR2 SVGAGI (reference sequence).

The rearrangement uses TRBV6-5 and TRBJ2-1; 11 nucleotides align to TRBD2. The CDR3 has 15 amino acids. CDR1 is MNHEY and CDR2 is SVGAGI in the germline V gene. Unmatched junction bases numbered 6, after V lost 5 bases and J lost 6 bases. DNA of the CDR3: TGTGCCAGCAGTCCCTGGACTAGCGGGTTCAATGAGCAGTTCTTC. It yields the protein CASSPWTSGFNEQFF.

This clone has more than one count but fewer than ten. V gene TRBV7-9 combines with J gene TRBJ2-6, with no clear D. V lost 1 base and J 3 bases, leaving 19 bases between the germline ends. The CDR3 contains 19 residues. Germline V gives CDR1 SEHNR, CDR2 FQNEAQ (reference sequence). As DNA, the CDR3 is TGTGCCAGCAGCTTAGTCGTCAGTGTAGGTAGAGGTGGGGCCAACGTCCTGACTTTC. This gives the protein CASSLVVSVGRGGANVLTF.

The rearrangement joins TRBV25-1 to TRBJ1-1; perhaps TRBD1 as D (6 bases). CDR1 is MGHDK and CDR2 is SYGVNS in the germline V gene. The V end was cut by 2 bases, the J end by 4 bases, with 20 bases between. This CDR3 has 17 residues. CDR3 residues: CASSEGGRGPGSTEAFF. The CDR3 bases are TGTGCCAGCAGTGAAGGTGGGCGGGGGCCGGGCAGCACTGAAGCTTTCTTT.

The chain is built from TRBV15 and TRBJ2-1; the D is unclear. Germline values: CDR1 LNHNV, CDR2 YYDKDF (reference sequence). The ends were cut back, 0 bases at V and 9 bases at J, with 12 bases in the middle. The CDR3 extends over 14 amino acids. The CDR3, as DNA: TGTGCCACCAGCAGAGATCGTGTACGTGGTGAGCAGTTCTTC. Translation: CATSRDRVRGEQFF.